Listed below are T cell receptor beta chains from one sample, sequenced in a study of PD-L1 blockade in urothelial cancer. Measured with immunoSEQ multiplex PCR; TCRdb has only the in-frame clones, and not every one. The repertoire consists of 70,000 to 100,000 clones, with roughly 89% occurring once and the leading ten covering 2% to 2.5%. Sequenced material: PBMCs, taken around atezolizumab (anti-PD-L1) treatment. The source of these receptors is a man aged 55-75 years with urothelial cancer. Each CDR3 is given with its conserved first and last residue. The D gene is left open where the match is weak. The listing skips clone size in some rows; elsewhere it reads once, few, many or a size class.

length	D	V	size	J	DNA	CDR3
16	.	TRBV5-4	.	TRBJ2-5	TGTGCCAGCAGCTTGGGGACGGCAGGGTGGATGGAGACCCAGTACTTC	CASSLGTAGWMETQYF
11	TRBD1	TRBV25-1	few	TRBJ1-1	TGTGCCAAGGACAGGGGGCTCGGCCCTTTCTTT	CAKDRGLGPFF
15	.	TRBV5-6	.	TRBJ1-6	TGTGCCAGCAGCAGAGGACAGACGACCAATTCACCCCTCCACTTT	CASSRGQTTNSPLHF
15	.	TRBV12-5	.	TRBJ1-1	TGTGCTAGTAATGCCCTAGAGGGAGGGAACACTGAAGCTTTCTTT	CASNALEGGNTEAFF
14	.	TRBV19	once	TRBJ1-5	TGTGCCAGTAGTATTTTGGCTAGCAATCAGCCCCAGCATTTT	CASSILASNQPQHF
16	TRBD2	TRBV4-1	.	TRBJ2-1	TGCGCCAGCAGCCAAGACCGGGGGACTAGCGGCAATGAGCAGTTCTTC	CASSQDRGTSGNEQFF
14	TRBD2	TRBV29-1	.	TRBJ2-5	TGCAGCGTTGTAACTAGCGGGAGGCAAGAGACCCAGTACTTC	CSVVTSGRQETQYF
19	TRBD1	TRBV11-2	once	TRBJ2-3	TGTGCCAGCAGCTTAGCCGGGACAGGGTGGGCGGGACCACTGGATACGCAGTATTTT	CASSLAGTGWAGPLDTQYF
13	.	TRBV2	few	TRBJ1-1	TGTGCCAGCAGTGTACAGAAGAACACTGAAGCTTTCTTT	CASSVQKNTEAFF
16	TRBD2	TRBV10-3	.	TRBJ2-5	TGTGCCACGGAGGGAACTAGCGGGACTTACCAAGAGACCCAGTACTTC	CATEGTSGTYQETQYF
15	TRBD1	TRBV6-5	once	TRBJ1-2	TGTGCCAGCAGTTACCGACAGGGGGCTAACTATGGCTACACCTTC	CASSYRQGANYGYTF
14	TRBD1	TRBV19	.	TRBJ2-2	TGTGCCAGCGGAAGGGGACAGCCCACCGGGGAGCTGTTTTTT	CASGRGQPTGELFF
14	.	TRBV6-5	.	TRBJ1-1	TGTGCCAGCAGTTACACTCGAGGGGGCACTGAAGCTTTCTTT	CASSYTRGGTEAFF
13	.	TRBV6-5	.	TRBJ2-1	TGTGCCAGCCGCACAGAAGAGAGCAATGAGCAGTTCTTC	CASRTEESNEQFF
15	.	TRBV19	once	TRBJ2-3	TGTGCCAGTAGTATAGCGGGGATGAGCACAGATACGCAGTATTTT	CASSIAGMSTDTQYF
14	.	TRBV27	.	TRBJ2-7	TGTGCCAGCACCTGGGACATCTACTCCTACGAGCAGTACTTC	CASTWDIYSYEQYF
15	TRBD2	TRBV5-6	.	TRBJ2-3	TGTGCCAGCAGTCAGCGGGGGGGCCTGCCAGATACGCAGTATTTT	CASSQRGGLPDTQYF
11	.	TRBV2	.	TRBJ2-4	TGTGCCAGCACCCCCCGGAACATTCAGTACTTC	CASTPRNIQYF
19	.	TRBV5-5	.	TRBJ2-1	TGTGCCAGCAGCCTCAGACGGGGGGCCGGACAATCTGACTACAATGAGCAGTTCTTC	CASSLRRGAGQSDYNEQFF
14	.	TRBV19	once	TRBJ1-4	TGTGCCAGTAGTACGACTGCAACTAATGAAAAACTGTTTTTT	CASSTTATNEKLFF
16	TRBD1	TRBV27	.	TRBJ2-7	TGTGCCAGCAGGCTCTTCGACAGGGTAGGGTCCTACGAGCAGTACTTC	CASRLFDRVGSYEQYF
12	.	TRBV14	.	TRBJ1-1	TGTGCCAGCAGCCAAATTTGGACAACAGCTTTCTTT	CASSQIWTTAFF
14	TRBD2	TRBV7-7	.	TRBJ2-3	TGTGCCAGCAGCTTATCGGGGGGTACAGATACGCAGTATTTT	CASSLSGGTDTQYF
14	TRBD1	TRBV5-1	.	TRBJ1-1	TGCGCCAGCAGGAGACAGGGTGCCGACACTGAAGCTTTCTTT	CASRRQGADTEAFF
16	TRBD2	TRBV5-4	once	TRBJ2-3	TGTGCCAGCAATCCGGGGACTAGCGGATGGACAGATACGCAGTATTTT	CASNPGTSGWTDTQYF
15	TRBD1	TRBV4-1	.	TRBJ2-7	TGCGCCAGCAGCCAGGGACAGGGAATAGGCTACGAGCAGTACTTC	CASSQGQGIGYEQYF
12	.	TRBV30	few	TRBJ1-2	TGTGCCTGGAGTCACACCCCGGGGGGCTACACCTTC	CAWSHTPGGYTF
15	TRBD1	TRBV10-1	.	TRBJ1-1	TGCGCCAGCAGTACCTCCTCGACAGGGGGGACTGAAGCTTTCTTT	CASSTSSTGGTEAFF
12	.	TRBV30	.	TRBJ1-1	TGTGCCTGGAGGCCGGGACTGACTGAAGCTTTCTTT	CAWRPGLTEAFF
18	TRBD2	TRBV19	.	TRBJ2-3	TGTGCCAGTAGTATAAGAGAGGTTCCTAGCGGGAATACAGATACGCAGTATTTT	CASSIREVPSGNTDTQYF
12	.	TRBV4-1	.	TRBJ2-1	TGCGCCAGCAGCCAGGTGGCTAGTCCGCAGTTCTTC	CASSQVASPQFF
16	TRBD1	TRBV18	.	TRBJ1-1	TGTGCCAGCTCACCACCCACAGGGGTAAGGAACACTGAAGCTTTCTTT	CASSPPTGVRNTEAFF
21	.	TRBV27	.	TRBJ2-5	TGTGCCAGCAGCGAGTTTGGGCGCCCGACGGGGGGCGGAACTTGGGGGGAGACCCAGTACTTC	CASSEFGRPTGGGTWGETQYF
15	TRBD1	TRBV10-3	.	TRBJ1-2	TGTGCCATCAGCAGGACAGGGGATATTTGGTATGGCTACACCTTC	CAISRTGDIWYGYTF
15	TRBD2	TRBV15	.	TRBJ2-3	TGTGCCACCAGCAGAGAAGCGGGGAGCACAGATACGCAGTATTTT	CATSREAGSTDTQYF
15	TRBD2	TRBV6-6	few	TRBJ2-2	TGTGCCAGCAGACCCCGGGGGGGCAACACCGGGGAGCTGTTTTTT	CASRPRGGNTGELFF
17	TRBD1	TRBV4-2	once	TRBJ1-4	TGTGCCAGCAGCCAAGATCCCGGACAGGGAACTAATGAAAAACTGTTTTTT	CASSQDPGQGTNEKLFF
16	TRBD2	TRBV12-5	.	TRBJ2-3	TGTGCTAGTGGTTCGGCCAGCGGGGGGGCCTCTGATACGCAGTATTTT	CASGSASGGASDTQYF
15	.	TRBV5-4	.	TRBJ2-1	TGTGCCAGCAGCGATCCCCGGCACTCCCGGAGTGAGCAGTTCTTC	CASSDPRHSRSEQFF
13	TRBD2	TRBV6-1	.	TRBJ2-7	TGTGCCAGCAAGGCGGCGGGGGCCTACGAGCAGTACTTC	CASKAAGAYEQYF
16	.	TRBV4-3	.	TRBJ2-3	TGCGCCAGCAGCCAAGCCCCCGGCCAGGGAGGAGGTACGCAGTATTTT	CASSQAPGQGGGTQYF
16	TRBD2	TRBV5-4	.	TRBJ2-7	TGTGCCAGCAGCTTGGCCGCTAGCGGGGGTGCCTACGAGCAGTACTTC	CASSLAASGGAYEQYF
14	TRBD1	TRBV5-6	.	TRBJ1-1	TGTGCCAGCAGCAGCGACAGGGAGGAAACTGAAGCTTTCTTT	CASSSDREETEAFF
15	TRBD1	TRBV29-1	.	TRBJ2-2	TGCAGCGGGACAGGGGGTGCGTCGAACACCGGGGAGCTGTTTTTT	CSGTGGASNTGELFF
15	.	TRBV6-5	.	TRBJ2-7	TGTGCCAGCAGTGCCGAAGCGGGCCCCTCCTACGAGCAGTACTTC	CASSAEAGPSYEQYF
20	TRBD2	TRBV4-1	.	TRBJ2-7	TGCGCCAGCAGCCAAGGAAGAGGTGGACTAGCGGGTTCCGGGACTACCGAGCAGTACTTC	CASSQGRGGLAGSGTTEQYF
13	.	TRBV27	.	TRBJ2-3	TGTGCCAGTCGGAGTTCTAACACAGATACGCAGTATTTT	CASRSSNTDTQYF
10	.	TRBV29-1	.	TRBJ2-5	TGCAGCGTTGAAGTGACTATTCGCGACTTC	CSVEVTIRDF
11	.	TRBV30	.	TRBJ2-7	TGTGCCTGGGCCCTGAGGTACGAGCAGTACTTC	CAWALRYEQYF
13	.	TRBV6-1	.	TRBJ1-1	TGTGCCAGCAGCCAAACAAGAAACACTGAAGCTTTCTTT	CASSQTRNTEAFF
10	.	TRBV20-1	.	TRBJ1-1	TGCAGTGTAGTGGACACTGAAGCTTTCTTT	CSVVDTEAFF
14	TRBD1	TRBV5-1	.	TRBJ2-4	TGCGCCAGCAGCTTGGCGGCAGGGGGAAACATTCAGTACTTC	CASSLAAGGNIQYF
15	.	TRBV5-6	.	TRBJ2-2	TGTGCCAGCAGCTCGTGGAGGGAAGCCACCGGGGAGCTGTTTTTT	CASSSWREATGELFF
15	.	TRBV10-3	few	TRBJ1-6	TGTGCCATCAGTGAGGGGCAGACATCCCGACCGGCCCTCCACTTT	CAISEGQTSRPALHF
13	TRBD1	TRBV7-2	.	TRBJ2-3	TGTGCCAGCAATGCCCAGGGGGCTATGACGCAGTATTTT	CASNAQGAMTQYF
13	TRBD1	TRBV6-1	few	TRBJ1-1	TGTGCCAGCAGCTTCGACAGGGAATCGCGAGCTTTCTTT	CASSFDRESRAFF
14	.	TRBV6-5	few	TRBJ1-2	TGTGCCAGCAGTTACGACAACTCTAACTATGGCTACACCTTC	CASSYDNSNYGYTF
14	.	TRBV19	many	TRBJ1-3	TGTGCCAGTAGTATCGGGGGGGCTGGAAACACCATATATTTT	CASSIGGAGNTIYF
14	.	TRBV19	.	TRBJ2-5	TGTGCCAGTAGTCATCGGGGTCAGCAAGAGACCCAGTACTTC	CASSHRGQQETQYF
15	TRBD2	TRBV9	.	TRBJ2-5	TGTGCCAGCAGCGTAGCGGGGGGGCTACGAGAGACCCAGTACTTC	CASSVAGGLRETQYF